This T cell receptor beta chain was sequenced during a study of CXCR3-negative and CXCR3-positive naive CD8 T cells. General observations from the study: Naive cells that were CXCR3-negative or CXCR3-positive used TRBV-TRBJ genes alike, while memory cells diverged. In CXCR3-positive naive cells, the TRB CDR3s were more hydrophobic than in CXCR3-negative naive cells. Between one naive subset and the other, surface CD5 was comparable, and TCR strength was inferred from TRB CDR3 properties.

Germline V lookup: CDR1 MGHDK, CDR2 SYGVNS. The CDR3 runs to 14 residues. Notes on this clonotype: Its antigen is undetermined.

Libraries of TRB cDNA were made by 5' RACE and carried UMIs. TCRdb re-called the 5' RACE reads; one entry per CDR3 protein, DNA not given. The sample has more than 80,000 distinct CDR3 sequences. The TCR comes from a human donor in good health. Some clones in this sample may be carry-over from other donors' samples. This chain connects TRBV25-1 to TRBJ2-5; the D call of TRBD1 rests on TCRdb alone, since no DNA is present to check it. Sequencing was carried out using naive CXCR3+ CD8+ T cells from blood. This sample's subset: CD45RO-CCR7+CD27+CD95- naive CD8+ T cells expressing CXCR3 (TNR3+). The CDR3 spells CASSGGAGQETQYF.